This entry concerns a single T cell receptor (beta chain). Its antigen is unknown. This sample's time point: recipient sample about 28 days before transplant, after cytoreduction. This sample is drawn from a study of T cell clonotyping in hematopoietic cell transplantation. Study-level points and caveats: Recipient TCR diversity dropped after transplant; expanded clonotypes rose from day 30 to 180. CD4 and CD8 repertoire contributions could not be separated without sorting.

Sequencing used immunoSEQ multiplex PCR; TCRdb keeps in-frame clones, though not all of them. The repertoire consists of about 41,000 clones, with around 84% occurring once and the leading ten covering approximately 3%. Germline loops: CDR1 SGHTA, CDR2 FQGNSA. The CDR3 covers 14 residues. The V end was cut by 5 bases, the J end by 4 bases, with 12 bases between. The V gene is TRBV7-2, the J gene TRBJ2-1, with unresolved D. Sample: peripheral blood mononuclear cells, taken before stem cell transplant. The sequence was collected from a man aged 60 to 75 with acute myeloid leukemia. Some clones in this sample may be carry-over from other donors' samples. DNA of the CDR3: TGTGCCAGCAGCCCCAGGTCCGCGTACAATGAGCAGTTCTTC. It specifies CASSPRSAYNEQFF.